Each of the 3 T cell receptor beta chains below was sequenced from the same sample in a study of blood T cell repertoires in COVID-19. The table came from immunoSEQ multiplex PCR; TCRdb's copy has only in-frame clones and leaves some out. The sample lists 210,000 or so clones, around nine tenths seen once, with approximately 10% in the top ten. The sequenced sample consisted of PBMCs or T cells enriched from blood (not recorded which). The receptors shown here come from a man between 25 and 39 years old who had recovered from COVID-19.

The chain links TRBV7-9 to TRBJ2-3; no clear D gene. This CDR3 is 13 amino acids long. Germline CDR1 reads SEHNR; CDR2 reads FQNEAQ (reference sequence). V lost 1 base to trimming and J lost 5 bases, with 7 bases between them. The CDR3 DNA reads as TGTGCCAGCAGCTTAGGCCTAGGAGATACGCAGTATTTT. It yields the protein CASSLGLGDTQYF.

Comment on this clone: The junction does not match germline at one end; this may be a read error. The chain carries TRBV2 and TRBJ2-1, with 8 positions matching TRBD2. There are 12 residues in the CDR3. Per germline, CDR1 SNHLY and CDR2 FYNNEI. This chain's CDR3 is CVGSREGGEQFF. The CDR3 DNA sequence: TGCGTGGGCAGCCGGGAGGGGGGTGAGCAGTTCTTC.

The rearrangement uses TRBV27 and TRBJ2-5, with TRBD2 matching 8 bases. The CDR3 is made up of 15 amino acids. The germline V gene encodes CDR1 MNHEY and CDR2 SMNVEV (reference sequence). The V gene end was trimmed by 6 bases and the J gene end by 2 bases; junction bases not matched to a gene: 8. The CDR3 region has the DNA TGTGCCAGCAGACGGGGGGGACGGGAGCAAGAGACCCAGTACTTC. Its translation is CASRRGGREQETQYF.